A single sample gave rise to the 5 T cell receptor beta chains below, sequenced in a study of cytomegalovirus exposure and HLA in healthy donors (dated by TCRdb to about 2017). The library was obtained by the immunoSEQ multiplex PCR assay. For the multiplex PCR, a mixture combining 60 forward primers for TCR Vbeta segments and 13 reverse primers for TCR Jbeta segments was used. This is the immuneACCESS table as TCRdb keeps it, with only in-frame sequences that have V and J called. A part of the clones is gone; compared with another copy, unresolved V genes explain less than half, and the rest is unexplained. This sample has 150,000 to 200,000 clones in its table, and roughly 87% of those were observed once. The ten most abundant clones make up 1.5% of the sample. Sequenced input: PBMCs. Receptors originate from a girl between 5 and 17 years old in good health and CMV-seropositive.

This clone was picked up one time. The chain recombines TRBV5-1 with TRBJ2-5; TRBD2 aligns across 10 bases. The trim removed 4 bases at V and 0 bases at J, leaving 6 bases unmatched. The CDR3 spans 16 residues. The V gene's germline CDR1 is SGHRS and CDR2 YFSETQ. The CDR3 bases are TGCGCCAGCAGCCGAGGGGGACTAGCGAACCAAGAGACCCAGTACTTC. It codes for CASSRGGLANQETQYF.

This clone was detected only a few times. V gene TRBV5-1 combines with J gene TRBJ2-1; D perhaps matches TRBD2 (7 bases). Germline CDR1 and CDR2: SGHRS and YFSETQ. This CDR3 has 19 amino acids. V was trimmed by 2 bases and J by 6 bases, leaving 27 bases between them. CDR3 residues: CASSFQGGGPPGARNEQFF. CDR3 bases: TGCGCCAGCAGCTTCCAGGGCGGGGGCCCTCCTGGTGCGCGCAATGAGCAGTTCTTC.

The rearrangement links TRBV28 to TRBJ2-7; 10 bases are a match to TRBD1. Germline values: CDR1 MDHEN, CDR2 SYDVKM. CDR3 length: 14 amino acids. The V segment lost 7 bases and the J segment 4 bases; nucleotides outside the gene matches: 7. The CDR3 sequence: CASTLGTGEYEQYF. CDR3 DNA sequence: TGTGCCAGCACCCTCGGGACAGGGGAATACGAGCAGTACTTC.

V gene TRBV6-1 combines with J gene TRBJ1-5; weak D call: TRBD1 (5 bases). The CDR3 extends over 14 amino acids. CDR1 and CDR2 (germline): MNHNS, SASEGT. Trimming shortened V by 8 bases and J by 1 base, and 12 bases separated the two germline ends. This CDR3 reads CASHNRGSNQPQHF. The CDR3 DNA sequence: TGTGCCAGCCATAATAGGGGCAGCAATCAGCCCCAGCATTTT.

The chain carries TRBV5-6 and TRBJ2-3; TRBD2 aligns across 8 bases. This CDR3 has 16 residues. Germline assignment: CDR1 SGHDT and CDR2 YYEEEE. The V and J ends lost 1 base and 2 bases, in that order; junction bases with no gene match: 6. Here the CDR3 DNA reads TGTGCCAGCAGCTTGTTACGGGGGGGTTACACAGATACGCAGTATTTT. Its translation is CASSLLRGGYTDTQYF.